Given below is one T cell receptor (beta chain) in context. What it binds is unknown. The entry originates in a study of shared clonotypes between healthy human individuals. Study results and limitations: Donor clonotype sharing was expected to depend on sequencing depth.

CDR1 is SQVTM and CDR2 is ANQGSEA in the germline V gene. V lost 4 bases and J lost 2, with 12 bases in between. The CDR3 loop spans 13 amino acids. Clones were read by immunoSEQ multiplex PCR, and TCRdb kept only the in-frame ones, dropping some. Counted here are some 2.3 million clones, more than 80% occurring once; the ten biggest clones make up 0.3% to 0.4%. The chain employs TRBV29-1 and TRBJ2-7; D may be TRBD1 (6 bases). This TCR came from a man younger than 35 in good health. Some clones in this sample may be carry-over from other donors' samples. Material: naive CD4+ T cells from PBMCs. Subset given: CD45RA+ positively selected. CDR3 DNA sequence: TGCAGCGTTGGGCCAGGGGCCCCCTACGAGCAGTACTTC. This sequence encodes CSVGPGAPYEQYF.